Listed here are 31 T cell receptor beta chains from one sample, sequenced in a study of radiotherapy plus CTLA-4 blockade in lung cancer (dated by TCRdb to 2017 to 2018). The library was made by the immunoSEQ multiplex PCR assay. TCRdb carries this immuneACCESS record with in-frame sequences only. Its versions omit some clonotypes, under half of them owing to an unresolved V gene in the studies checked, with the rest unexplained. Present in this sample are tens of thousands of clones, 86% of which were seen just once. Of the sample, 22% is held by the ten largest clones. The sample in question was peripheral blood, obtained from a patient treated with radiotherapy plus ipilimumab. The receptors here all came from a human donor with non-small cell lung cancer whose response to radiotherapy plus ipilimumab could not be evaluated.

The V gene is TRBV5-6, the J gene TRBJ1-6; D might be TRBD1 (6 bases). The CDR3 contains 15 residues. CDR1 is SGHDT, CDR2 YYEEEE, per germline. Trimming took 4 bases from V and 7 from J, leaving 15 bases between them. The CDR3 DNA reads TGTGCCAGCAGCAGCCAGGGGCGCGGGAATTCACCCCTCCACTTT. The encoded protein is CASSSQGRGNSPLHF.

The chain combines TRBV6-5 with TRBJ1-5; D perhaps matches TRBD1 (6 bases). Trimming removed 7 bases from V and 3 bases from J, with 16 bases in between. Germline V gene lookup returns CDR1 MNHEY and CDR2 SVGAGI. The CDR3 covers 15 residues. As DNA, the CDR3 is TGTGCCAGCAAAGAGTCCGGGGACACCAATCAGCCCCAGCATTTT. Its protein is CASKESGDTNQPQHF.

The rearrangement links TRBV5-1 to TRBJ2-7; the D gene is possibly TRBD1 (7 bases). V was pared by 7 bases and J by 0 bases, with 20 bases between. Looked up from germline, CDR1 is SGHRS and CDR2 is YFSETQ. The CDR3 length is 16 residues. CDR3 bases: TGCGCCAGCTCCTCTGGGGGGCAGGGGGGCTCCTACGAGCAGTACTTC. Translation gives CASSSGGQGGSYEQYF.

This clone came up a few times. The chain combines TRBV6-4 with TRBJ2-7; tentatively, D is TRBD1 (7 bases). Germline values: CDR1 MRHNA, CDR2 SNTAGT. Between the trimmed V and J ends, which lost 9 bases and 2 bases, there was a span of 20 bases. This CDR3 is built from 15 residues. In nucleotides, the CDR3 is TGTGCCAGAGGAGGGGACAGCGGACTCCCCTACGAGCAGTACTTC. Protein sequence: CARGGDSGLPYEQYF.

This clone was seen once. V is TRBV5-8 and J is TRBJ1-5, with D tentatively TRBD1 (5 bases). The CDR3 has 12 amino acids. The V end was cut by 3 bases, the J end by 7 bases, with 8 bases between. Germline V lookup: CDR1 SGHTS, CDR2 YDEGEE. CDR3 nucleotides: TGTGCCAGCAGCTGGGGGGGACAGCCCCAGCATTTT. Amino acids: CASSWGGQPQHF.

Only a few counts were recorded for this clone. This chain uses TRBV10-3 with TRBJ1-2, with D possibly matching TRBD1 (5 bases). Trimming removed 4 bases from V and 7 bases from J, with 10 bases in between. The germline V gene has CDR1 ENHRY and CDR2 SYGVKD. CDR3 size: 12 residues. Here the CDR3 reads CAISGGYPGYTF. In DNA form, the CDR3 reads TGTGCCATCAGTGGGGGCTATCCTGGCTACACCTTC.

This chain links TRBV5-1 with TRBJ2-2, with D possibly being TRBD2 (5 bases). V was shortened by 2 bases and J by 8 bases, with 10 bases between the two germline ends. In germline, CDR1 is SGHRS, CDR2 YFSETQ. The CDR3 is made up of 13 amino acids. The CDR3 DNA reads TGCGCCAGCAGCTTCGGGGAGACGGGGGAGCTGTTTTTT. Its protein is CASSFGETGELFF.

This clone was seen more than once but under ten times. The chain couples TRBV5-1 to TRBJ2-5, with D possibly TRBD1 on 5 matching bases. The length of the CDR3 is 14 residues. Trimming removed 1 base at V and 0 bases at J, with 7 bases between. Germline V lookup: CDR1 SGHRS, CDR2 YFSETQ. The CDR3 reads CASSLQGNQETQYF. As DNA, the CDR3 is TGCGCCAGCAGCTTGCAGGGTAACCAAGAGACCCAGTACTTC.

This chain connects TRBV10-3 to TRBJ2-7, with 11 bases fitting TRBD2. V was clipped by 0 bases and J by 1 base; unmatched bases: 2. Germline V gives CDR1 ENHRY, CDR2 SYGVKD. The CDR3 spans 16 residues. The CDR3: CAISESGTSGSYEQYF. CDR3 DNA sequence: TGTGCCATCAGTGAGTCGGGGACTAGCGGATCCTACGAGCAGTACTTC.

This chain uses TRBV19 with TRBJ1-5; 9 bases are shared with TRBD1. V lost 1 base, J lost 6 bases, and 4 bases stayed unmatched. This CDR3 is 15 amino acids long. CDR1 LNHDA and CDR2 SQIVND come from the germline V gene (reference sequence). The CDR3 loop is CASSIAGQGGQPQHF. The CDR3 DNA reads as TGTGCCAGTAGTATAGCGGGACAGGGCGGTCAGCCCCAGCATTTT.

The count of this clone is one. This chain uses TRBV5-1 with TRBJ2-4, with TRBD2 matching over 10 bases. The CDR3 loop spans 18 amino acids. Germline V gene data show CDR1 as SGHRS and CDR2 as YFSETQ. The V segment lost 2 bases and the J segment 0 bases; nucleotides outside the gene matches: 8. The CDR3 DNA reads TGCGCCAGCAGCTTCGTGCTAGCGGGAGATAGAGCCAAAAACATTCAGTACTTC. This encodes CASSFVLAGDRAKNIQYF.

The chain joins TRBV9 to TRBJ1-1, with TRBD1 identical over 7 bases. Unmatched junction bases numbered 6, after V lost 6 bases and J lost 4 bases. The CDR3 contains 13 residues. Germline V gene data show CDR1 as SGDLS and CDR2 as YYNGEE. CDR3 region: CASTGGASTEAFF. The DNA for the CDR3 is TGTGCCAGCACAGGGGGAGCAAGCACTGAAGCTTTCTTT.

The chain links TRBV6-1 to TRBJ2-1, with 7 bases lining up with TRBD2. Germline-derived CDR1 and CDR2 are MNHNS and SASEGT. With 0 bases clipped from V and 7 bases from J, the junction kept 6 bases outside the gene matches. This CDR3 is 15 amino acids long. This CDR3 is CASSEATLGGNEQFF. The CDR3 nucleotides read TGTGCCAGCAGTGAAGCCACGCTCGGGGGGAATGAGCAGTTCTTC.

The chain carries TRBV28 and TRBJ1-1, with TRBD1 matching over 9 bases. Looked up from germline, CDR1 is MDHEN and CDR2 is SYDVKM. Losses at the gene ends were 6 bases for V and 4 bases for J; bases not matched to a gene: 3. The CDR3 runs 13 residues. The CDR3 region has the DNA TGTGCCAGCAGGACAGGGGGTATCACTGAAGCTTTCTTT. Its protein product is CASRTGGITEAFF.

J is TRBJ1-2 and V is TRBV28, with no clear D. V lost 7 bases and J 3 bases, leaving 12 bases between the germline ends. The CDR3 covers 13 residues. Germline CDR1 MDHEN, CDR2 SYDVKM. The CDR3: CASMGVADYGYTF. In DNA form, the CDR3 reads TGTGCCAGCATGGGAGTCGCGGACTATGGCTACACCTTC.

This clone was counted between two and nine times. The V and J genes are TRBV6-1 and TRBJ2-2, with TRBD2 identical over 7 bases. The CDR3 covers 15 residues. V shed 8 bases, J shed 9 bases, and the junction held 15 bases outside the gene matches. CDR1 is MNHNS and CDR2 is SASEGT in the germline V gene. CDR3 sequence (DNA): TGTGCCAGCCGAGAGATTGGGACTACGGGTTGGGAGCTGTTTTTT. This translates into CASREIGTTGWELFF.

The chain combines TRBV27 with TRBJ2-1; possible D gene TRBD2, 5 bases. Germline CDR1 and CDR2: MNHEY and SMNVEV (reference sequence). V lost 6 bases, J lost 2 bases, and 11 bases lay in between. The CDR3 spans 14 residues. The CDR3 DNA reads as TGTGCCAGCAGAGTGACCGGGGCCTACAATGAGCAGTTCTTC. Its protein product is CASRVTGAYNEQFF.

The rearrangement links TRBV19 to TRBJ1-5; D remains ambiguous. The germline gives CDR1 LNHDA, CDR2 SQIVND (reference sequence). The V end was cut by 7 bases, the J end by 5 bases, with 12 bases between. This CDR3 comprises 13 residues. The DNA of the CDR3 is TGTGCCAGTACCCATGGAGGTCATCAGCCCCAGCATTTT. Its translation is CASTHGGHQPQHF.

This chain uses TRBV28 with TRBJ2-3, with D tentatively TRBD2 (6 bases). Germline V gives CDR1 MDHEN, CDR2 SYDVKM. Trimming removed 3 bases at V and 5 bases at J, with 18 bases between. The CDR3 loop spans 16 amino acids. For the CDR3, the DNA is TGTGCCAGCAGTTTCGGTGGCCCGCGGGGTGGAGATACGCAGTATTTT. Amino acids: CASSFGGPRGGDTQYF.

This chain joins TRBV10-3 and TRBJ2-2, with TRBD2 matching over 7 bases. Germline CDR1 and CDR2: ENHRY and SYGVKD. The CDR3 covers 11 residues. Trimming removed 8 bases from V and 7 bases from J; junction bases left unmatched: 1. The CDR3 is CAIGGGGELFF. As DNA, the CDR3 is TGTGCCATCGGGGGGGGCGGGGAGCTGTTTTTT.

The CDR3 loop is CASSVQGTGANVLTF. CDR3 nucleotide sequence: TGTGCCAGCAGTGTACAGGGGACTGGGGCCAACGTCCTGACTTTC. The J gene is TRBJ2-6, the V gene TRBV27; 7 bases map to TRBD1. The CDR3 is 15 amino acids. V lost 5 bases to trimming and J lost 2 bases; unmatched junction nucleotides: 3. Germline values: CDR1 MNHEY, CDR2 SMNVEV (reference sequence).

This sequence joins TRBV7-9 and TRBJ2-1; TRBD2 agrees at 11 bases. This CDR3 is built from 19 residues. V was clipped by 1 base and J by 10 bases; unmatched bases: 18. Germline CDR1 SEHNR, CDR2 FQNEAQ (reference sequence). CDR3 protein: CASSLVSGSGRAGVAEQFF. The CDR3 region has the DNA TGTGCCAGCAGCTTAGTGTCCGGTAGCGGGAGGGCCGGGGTAGCGGAGCAGTTCTTC.

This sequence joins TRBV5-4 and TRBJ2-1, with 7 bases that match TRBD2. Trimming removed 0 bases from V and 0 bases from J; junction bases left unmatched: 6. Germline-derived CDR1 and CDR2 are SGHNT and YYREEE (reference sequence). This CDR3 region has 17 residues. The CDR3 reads CASSLGSGRSSYNEQFF. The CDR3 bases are TGTGCCAGCAGCTTGGGTAGCGGGCGGAGCTCCTACAATGAGCAGTTCTTC.

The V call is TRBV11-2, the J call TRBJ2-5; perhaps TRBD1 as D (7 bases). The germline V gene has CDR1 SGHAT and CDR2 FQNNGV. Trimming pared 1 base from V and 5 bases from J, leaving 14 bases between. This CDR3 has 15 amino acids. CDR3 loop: CASSLGRGQRETQYF. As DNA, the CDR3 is TGTGCCAGCAGCTTAGGGAGGGGGCAACGGGAGACCCAGTACTTC.

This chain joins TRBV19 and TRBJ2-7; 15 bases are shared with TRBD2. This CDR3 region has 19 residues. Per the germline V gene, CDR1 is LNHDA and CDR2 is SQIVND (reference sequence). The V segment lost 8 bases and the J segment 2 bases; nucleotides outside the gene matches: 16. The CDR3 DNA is TGTGCCAGTCGAGAATCGGGACTAGCGGGGGGCCGAAAGACCTACGAGCAGTACTTC. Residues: CASRESGLAGGRKTYEQYF. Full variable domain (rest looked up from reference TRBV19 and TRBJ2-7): DGGITQSPKYLFRKEGQNVTLSCEQNLNHDAMYWYRQDPGQGLRLIYYSQIVNDFQKGDIAEGYSVSREKKESFPLTVTSAQKNPTAFYLCASRESGLAGGRKTYEQYFGPGTRLTVT.

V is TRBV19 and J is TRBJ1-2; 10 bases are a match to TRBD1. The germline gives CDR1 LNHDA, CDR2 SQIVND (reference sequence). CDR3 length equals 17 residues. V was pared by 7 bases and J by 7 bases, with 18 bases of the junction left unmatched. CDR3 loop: CASTPGTGDSLMGGYTF. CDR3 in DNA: TGTGCCAGTACCCCCGGGACAGGGGACTCTCTGATGGGTGGCTACACCTTC. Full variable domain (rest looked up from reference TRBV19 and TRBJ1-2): DGGITQSPKYLFRKEGQNVTLSCEQNLNHDAMYWYRQDPGQGLRLIYYSQIVNDFQKGDIAEGYSVSREKKESFPLTVTSAQKNPTAFYLCASTPGTGDSLMGGYTFGSGTRLTVV.

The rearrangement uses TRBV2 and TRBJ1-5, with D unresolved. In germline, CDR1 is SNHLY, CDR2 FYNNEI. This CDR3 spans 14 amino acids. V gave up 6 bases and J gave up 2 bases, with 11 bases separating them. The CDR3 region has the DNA TGTGCCAGCAGGCCCGCTAGCGGCAATCAGCCCCAGCATTTT. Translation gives CASRPASGNQPQHF.

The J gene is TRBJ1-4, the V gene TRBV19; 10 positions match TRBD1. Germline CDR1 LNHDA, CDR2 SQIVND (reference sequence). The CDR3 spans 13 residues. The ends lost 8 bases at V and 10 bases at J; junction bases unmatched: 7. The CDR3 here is CASEDRGKGKLFF. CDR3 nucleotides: TGTGCCAGTGAGGACAGGGGGAAGGGAAAACTGTTTTTT.

The CDR3 sequence is CASSLTGGNTEAFF. The CDR3 DNA reads as TGTGCCAGCAGCCTGACAGGTGGGAACACTGAAGCTTTCTTT. The rearrangement links TRBV28 to TRBJ1-1, with D perhaps matching TRBD1 (6 bases). V was cut by 6 bases and J by 1 base, with 12 bases left in between. The CDR3 covers 14 residues. CDR1 and CDR2 from the germline V gene are MDHEN and SYDVKM.

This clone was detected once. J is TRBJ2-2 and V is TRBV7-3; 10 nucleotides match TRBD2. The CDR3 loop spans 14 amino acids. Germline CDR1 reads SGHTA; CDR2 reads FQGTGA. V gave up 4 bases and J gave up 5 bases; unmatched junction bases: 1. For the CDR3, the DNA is TGTGCCAGCAGCTCGACTAGCGGGACCGGGGAGCTGTTTTTT. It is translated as CASSSTSGTGELFF.

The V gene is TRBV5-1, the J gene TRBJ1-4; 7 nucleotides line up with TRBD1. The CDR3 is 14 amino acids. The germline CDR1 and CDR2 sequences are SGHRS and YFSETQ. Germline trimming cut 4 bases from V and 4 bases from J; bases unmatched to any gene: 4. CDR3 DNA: TGCGCCAGCAGCCCGGGACAGCATAATGAAAAACTGTTTTTT. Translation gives CASSPGQHNEKLFF.